Listed here is a single TCR beta chain. The data are from a study of blood T cell repertoires in COVID-19. Looking at the study overall: PBMCs, B-cell-depleted T cells, or T cells were the source of the cDNA or gDNA that made up the material.

This table comes from immunoSEQ multiplex PCR, and its TCRdb copy is limited to in-frame clones, with some not included. Here the sample spans about 110,000 clones, around three quarters being singletons. Germline V lookup: CDR1 LGHDT, CDR2 YNNKEL (reference sequence). The V segment lost 3 bases and the J segment 5 bases; nucleotides outside the gene matches: 9. The CDR3 spans 16 residues. J is TRBJ2-7 and V is TRBV3-1 (or the pseudogene TRBV3-2); TRBD2 agrees at 11 bases. The sample comprised peripheral blood. The receptor was isolated from a human donor in a cohort sampled during active or convalescent COVID-19. The CDR3: CASSHLRLAGYHEQYF. The CDR3 DNA follows: TGTGCCAGCAGCCACCTAAGACTAGCGGGATATCACGAGCAGTACTTC.